This T cell receptor beta chain was sequenced in a study of cytomegalovirus exposure and HLA in healthy donors. Study-wide results and limits: Later work showed greater clonal expansion in HLA-associated TCR beta chains than in equally common others.

The PCR ran on 60 Vbeta and 13 Jbeta primers. Repertoires were generated with immunoSEQ multiplex PCR, while TCRdb's copy carries only in-frame clones and drops some. The profile shows roughly 220,000 clones, roughly 68% of them singletons. Germline loops: CDR1 MNHNS, CDR2 SASEGT. The CDR3 runs to 15 residues. V dropped 5 bases and J dropped 5 bases, with 15 bases sitting between them. The table lists this clone with a count of one. Its target is unknown. This TCR was sampled from a man aged 35 to 55 in good health and CMV-seropositive. The rearrangement links TRBV6-1 to TRBJ2-2, with D possibly being TRBD1 (6 bases). The sample was PBMCs. Here the CDR3 reads CASSLRQVGTGELFF. The DNA of the CDR3 is TGTGCCAGCAGTTTACGACAGGTGGGGACCGGGGAGCTGTTTTTT.